Detailed here is one TCR beta chain. Per the authors' pipeline: Estimation of nucleated cell counts was performed using reference gene primer amplification. This table comes from immunoSEQ multiplex PCR, and its TCRdb copy is limited to in-frame clones, with some not included. D and trimming were read from the DNA, whereas the V and J calls and clone size are those reported in that table. The sample has around 320,000 clones, roughly 90% seen once. This entry is derived from a study of blood T cell repertoires in COVID-19. Up to 2 weeks before entering the study, exposed participants had met a COVID-19 case. This TCR was sampled from a woman in her twenties or thirties who had been exposed to COVID-19. Sequenced material: PBMCs or T cells enriched from blood (not recorded which).

The CDR3 DNA reads TGTGCCACCAGCCCCCGGGACAGGGTGAACTATGGCTACACCTTC. It specifies CATSPRDRVNYGYTF. The V gene is TRBV15, the J gene TRBJ1-2; 9 bases are a match to TRBD1. With V trimmed by 5 bases and J by 2 bases, 6 bases remained unmatched. This CDR3 spans 15 amino acids. Germline CDR1 reads LNHNV; CDR2 reads YYDKDF (reference sequence).